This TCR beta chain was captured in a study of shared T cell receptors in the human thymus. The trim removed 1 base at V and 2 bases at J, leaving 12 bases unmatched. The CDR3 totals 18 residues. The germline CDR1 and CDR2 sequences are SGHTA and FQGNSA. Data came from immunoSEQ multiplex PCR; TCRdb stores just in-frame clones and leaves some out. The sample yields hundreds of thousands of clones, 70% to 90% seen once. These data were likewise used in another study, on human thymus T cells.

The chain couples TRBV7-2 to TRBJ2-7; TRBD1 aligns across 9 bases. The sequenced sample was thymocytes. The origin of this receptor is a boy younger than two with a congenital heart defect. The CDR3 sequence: CASSLGAAKGTGTYEQYF. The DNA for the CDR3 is TGTGCCAGCAGCTTAGGAGCGGCTAAGGGGACAGGGACCTACGAGCAGTACTTC.